These 15 T cell receptor beta chains were sequenced from one sample in a study of beta chain features in type 1 diabetes. Since all of the isolated RNA was reverse transcribed, expressed TCRB transcripts were what got sequenced. The assay was immunoSEQ multiplex PCR, and TCRdb's table has in-frame clones only and misses some. Of 150,000 to 180,000 clones in the sample, around 8.5% were seen once. Material for sequencing was central memory CD4+ T cells from blood. These receptors were obtained from a man aged 18-30 years in good health.

The V and J genes are TRBV19 and TRBJ1-5; TRBD1 aligns across 7 bases. The CDR3 length is 13 residues. Unmatched junction bases numbered 4, after V lost 5 bases and J lost 6 bases. The germline CDR1 and CDR2 sequences are LNHDA and SQIVND (reference sequence). The CDR3 DNA sequence: TGTGCCAGTAGTCTCCAGGGGGGTCAGCCCCAGCATTTT. This sequence encodes CASSLQGGQPQHF. The complete variable domain, with remaining parts taken from reference TRBV19 and TRBJ1-5, reads DGGITQSPKYLFRKEGQNVTLSCEQNLNHDAMYWYRQDPGQGLRLIYYSQIVNDFQKGDIAEGYSVSREKKESFPLTVTSAQKNPTAFYLCASSLQGGQPQHFGDGTRLSIL.

In this sample, this clone turned up a few times. The chain uses TRBV7-2 and TRBJ2-7, with D possibly matching TRBD1 (5 bases). There are 15 residues in the CDR3. Trimming removed 3 bases from V and 0 bases from J, with 12 bases in between. Looked up from germline, CDR1 is SGHTA and CDR2 is FQGNSA. CDR3 bases: TGTGCCAGCAGCTTCACGACAGAAGTCTCCTACGAGCAGTACTTC. Residues: CASSFTTEVSYEQYF.

This clone was counted ten times or more. This rearrangement joins TRBV7-9 to TRBJ2-6; no definite D call. CDR1 SEHNR and CDR2 FQNEAQ come from the germline V gene (reference sequence). This CDR3 comprises 14 residues. The germline V and J ends were trimmed by 6 bases and 0 bases, with 6 bases remaining between them. CDR3: CASRIASGANVLTF. As DNA, the CDR3 is TGTGCCAGCAGGATAGCCTCTGGGGCCAACGTCCTGACTTTC.

This clone has a count of ten or more. The chain carries TRBV5-6 and TRBJ2-5; no clear D gene. This CDR3 spans 16 amino acids. The germline V gene encodes CDR1 SGHDT and CDR2 YYEEEE. V lost 4 bases to trimming and J lost 1 base, with 17 bases between them. The chain's CDR3 is CASSLPGRGPQETQYF. The CDR3 DNA is TGTGCCAGCAGCCTACCCGGTAGAGGTCCCCAAGAGACCCAGTACTTC.

The chain combines TRBV7-9 with TRBJ2-1; TRBD2 aligns across 11 bases. Germline V gives CDR1 SEHNR, CDR2 FQNEAQ (reference sequence). The CDR3 extends over 15 amino acids. J lost 4 bases, V lost 10 bases, and 9 bases had no gene match. The CDR3 nucleotides read TGTGCCAAGACTAGCGGGACACCCCCATACAATGAGCAGTTCTTC. Its protein product is CAKTSGTPPYNEQFF. The full variable domain, with the rest looked up from reference TRBV7-9 and TRBJ2-1, is DTGVSQNPRHKITKRGQNVTFRCDPISEHNRLYWYRQTLGQGPEFLTYFQNEAQLEKSRLLSDRFSAERPKGSFSTLEIQRTEQGDSAMYLCAKTSGTPPYNEQFFGPGTRLTVL.

This clone was counted only a few times. The chain is built from TRBV4-3 and TRBJ2-1; 8 bases fit TRBD2. The CDR3 runs 17 residues. Germline V CDR1 and CDR2: LGHNA, YSLEER. Trimming at V came to 1 base and at J to 0 bases, leaving 5 bases not matched to a gene. This chain's CDR3 is CASSQVGSGISYNEQFF. In nucleotides, the CDR3 is TGCGCCAGCAGCCAAGTGGGTAGCGGGATCTCCTACAATGAGCAGTTCTTC.

This clone was counted at least ten times. The chain carries TRBV2 and TRBJ2-2; tentative D call: TRBD2 (6 bases). Per the germline V gene, CDR1 is SNHLY and CDR2 is FYNNEI. Trimming took 6 bases from V and 1 from J, leaving 12 bases between them. CDR3 length equals 15 residues. The CDR3 sequence: CASSQMGGNTGELFF. CDR3 nucleotides: TGTGCCAGCAGCCAAATGGGGGGGAACACCGGGGAGCTGTTTTTT.

V is TRBV5-1 and J is TRBJ2-7, with 10 bases fitting TRBD1. The V and J ends lost 4 bases and 3 bases, in that order; junction bases with no gene match: 7. This CDR3 has 15 amino acids. Per the germline V gene, CDR1 is SGHRS and CDR2 is YFSETQ. The CDR3 is CASSVIGTGVYEQYF. The DNA of the CDR3 is TGCGCCAGCAGCGTAATCGGGACAGGGGTCTACGAGCAGTACTTC.

This clone has only a few counts. The chain combines TRBV28 with TRBJ2-7; 9 bases align to TRBD1. The CDR3 totals 16 residues. J lost 4 bases, V lost 3 bases, and 10 bases had no gene match. Germline loops: CDR1 MDHEN, CDR2 SYDVKM. The CDR3 coding sequence is TGTGCCAGCAGTTTGGGATCCGGGACAGGGTTTTACGAGCAGTACTTC. Translating it yields CASSLGSGTGFYEQYF.

The chain uses TRBV5-1 and TRBJ2-5; 7 bases match TRBD1. The V segment lost 4 bases and the J segment 7 bases; nucleotides outside the gene matches: 13. This CDR3 is built from 15 residues. The germline gives CDR1 SGHRS, CDR2 YFSETQ. The CDR3 nucleotides read TGCGCCAGCAGCCAAGACTTCGTACAGGGGTCGACCCAGTACTTC. Translation gives CASSQDFVQGSTQYF.

This clone was picked up a small number of times. Other DNA sequences from this sample encode an identical CDR3 as well. The chain employs TRBV5-4 and TRBJ2-7, with a weak D call TRBD2 (6 bases). The CDR3 totals 13 residues. V lost 4 bases and J 1 base, leaving 9 bases between the germline ends. Germline V gene lookup returns CDR1 SGHNT and CDR2 YYREEE (reference sequence). DNA for the CDR3: TGTGCCAGCAGCCTGGCGGGGTCCTACGAGCAGTACTTC. Its translation: CASSLAGSYEQYF.

In its sample, this clone was seen a few times. The gene calls are TRBV2 and TRBJ1-3; no clear D gene. The V and J ends lost 2 bases and 0 bases respectively, with 14 bases between them. CDR1 and CDR2 from the germline V gene are SNHLY and FYNNEI. This CDR3 is 17 amino acids long. CDR3 in amino acids: CASSEFRVGNSGNTIYF. CDR3 DNA sequence: TGTGCCAGCAGTGAATTTCGGGTCGGCAACTCTGGAAACACCATATATTTT.

This clone was counted only a few times. This chain uses TRBV2 with TRBJ1-6; no definite D call. Trimming shortened V by 5 bases and J by 7 bases, and 9 bases separated the two germline ends. Germline-derived CDR1 and CDR2 are SNHLY and FYNNEI. The CDR3 totals 13 residues. The CDR3 nucleotides read TGTGCCAGCAGTTGGAAGAGGAATTCACCCCTCCACTTT. This gives the protein CASSWKRNSPLHF.

The J gene is TRBJ2-1, the V gene TRBV5-1; 8 bases align to TRBD1. Germline-derived CDR1 and CDR2 are SGHRS and YFSETQ. The ends lost 3 bases at V and 5 bases at J; junction bases unmatched: 7. CDR3 length: 15 residues. The DNA for the CDR3 is TGCGCCAGCAGCTCTTACAGGGGGGCCAACAATGAGCAGTTCTTC. Its protein product is CASSSYRGANNEQFF.

The genes are TRBV9 and TRBJ1-2; D is undetermined. V lost 4 bases, J lost 4 bases, and 20 bases lay in between. Germline lookup yields CDR1 SGDLS and CDR2 YYNGEE. The CDR3 length is 16 residues. The CDR3 protein is CASSLTPDRVFYGYTF. The CDR3 DNA follows: TGTGCCAGCAGCCTAACCCCCGATCGGGTATTCTATGGCTACACCTTC.